This TCR beta chain stems from a study of Graves' ophthalmopathy and Graves' hyperthyroidism. Whole-study context: Hyperthyroidism is called stable when no ophthalmopathy develops within 18 months of follow-up.

This clonotype was seen ten or more times. What it recognizes is unknown. TCR beta CDR3 amplification used RNA transcripts. Investigators did first-round RT-PCR with HTBI primers, then second-round multiplex PCR. TCRdb analysed the multiplex PCR reads with MiXCR anew, one entry per CDR3 protein. This sample has around 1.1 million distinct CDR3 sequences; less than 45% occur once, and the top ten carry over 8.5%. Whole-study results and caveats: Ophthalmopathy progression was predicted by the model at more than 55% sensitivity and approximately 72% specificity. Detected in blood as well were most expanded thyroid clonotypes with frequency above 0.001.

The origin of this receptor is an adult man with Graves' hyperthyroidism. Sequenced: peripheral blood or thyroid tissue (not recorded which).

The CDR3 spells CASSLRTYNSPLHF. Here the CDR3 DNA reads TGTGCCAGCAGCTTAAGGACGTATAATTCACCCCTCCACTTT. The chain is built from TRBV7-2 and TRBJ1-6; unclear D gene. The length of the CDR3 is 14 residues. The V and J ends lost 2 bases and 4 bases respectively, with 6 bases between them. Germline V gene sequence: CDR1 SGHTA, CDR2 FQGNSA.